This TCR beta chain was identified in a study of blood T cell repertoires in COVID-19 (dated by TCRdb to 2018 to 2021). Concerning the study at large: Samples from collaborators originated in the United States, Italy and Spain and spanned both the acute and convalescent phases of COVID-19. The material from the prospective study consisted of cDNA or gDNA derived from T cells, B-cell-depleted T cells, or PBMCs. Deeply sampled blood TCRbeta repertoires from subjects exposed to, actively infected with, or recovered from COVID-19 were included in the dataset. A freely available public database, intended as a resource for researchers studying the immune response to SARS-CoV-2, is where the repertoires were released. Samples came from the ongoing ImmuneRACE study (first 160 participants) plus 1,254 subjects from 6 global collaborators. Sample metadata almost always included a de-identified subject ID, COVID-19 status, age in years and sex. Where available, HLA class I and class II types were obtained from metadata supplied by the sample provider rather than from assay-based typing. What the research found in general, with its limitations: Clinical and demographic metadata were provided uncurated, with the amount varying by source and participant.

Per the germline V gene, KGHSH is the CDR1 and LQKENI is the CDR2. V is trimmed back by 2 bases and J by 9 bases, and the junction contains 8 bases that no gene match accounts for. The CDR3 goes from the cysteine to the phenylalanine over 16 residues. Only the CDR3 region is kept as DNA, spanning 48 bases read in frame from base 1. With regard to this clone: Its specific antigen is unknown. No base-level quality is on record; no much larger clone is a single base apart.

In the prospective study, participants were roughly 18 to 89 years old, resided in about two dozen geographic areas of the United States, and were enrolled through a virtual design. In the prospective study, participants were assigned to cohorts based on the clinical history participants reported in a screening survey and a study questionnaire. Exposed participants had been in contact, within 2 weeks of entering the study, with a person who had a PCR-confirmed or clinician-diagnosed case of COVID-19. Mobile phlebotomists in the prospective study collected whole blood, serum and a nasopharyngeal or oropharyngeal swab from every participant. Over an approximately 2-month period, participants in the prospective study had the option of providing additional blood draws and questionnaires. Prospective study blood samples were shipped either frozen or at room temperature before DNA extraction. TCRbeta CDR3 regions were amplified from genomic DNA by means of the immunoSEQ Assay, a bias-controlled multiplex PCR. On the study's bioinformatics: Nucleated cell counts per sample were estimated from amplification of reference gene primers within the assay. Sequence reads were collapsed and filtered to measure the absolute abundance of every unique TCRbeta CDR3 rearrangement. For each sample, productive Simpson clonality was calculated as the square root of Simpson's diversity index across productive rearrangements. TCRdb limited this immuneACCESS table to in-frame rearrangements with V and J called. A share of clones is missing; checked studies link under half to unresolved V genes, and the rest is unexplained. From that table come the V and J calls and clone size; the DNA was used to work out D and trimming. For this sample the table gives hundreds of thousands of clones, of which roughly nine tenths were detected only once. The leading ten clones occupy less than 3.5% of the sample.

Sequenced sample: PBMCs or T cells enriched from blood (not recorded which). This clonotype originated in a woman between 50 and 59 years old who had been exposed to COVID-19. The chain links TRBV18 with TRBJ1-6, and 9 junctional nucleotides match TRBD1. For the CDR3, the sequence is CASSPRQGGGSSPLHF. The bases are TGTGCCAGCTCACCAAGACAGGGGGGAGGGAGTTCACCCCTCCACTTT.